These 21 T cell receptor beta chains were sequenced from one sample in a study of cytomegalovirus exposure and HLA in healthy donors (dated by TCRdb to between 2016 and 2019). To prepare the library, the immunoSEQ multiplex PCR assay was applied. The multiplex PCR relied on a mix of 60 forward primers for TCR Vbeta segments and 13 reverse primers for TCR Jbeta segments. Held by TCRdb, this immuneACCESS table contains in-frame sequences only and omits some clones. Under half of the omission traces to an unresolved V gene where checked; the cause of the rest is unknown. This sample lists more than 90,000 clones; about 80% were detected once. Around 4.9% of the sample goes to the ten largest clones. The sequenced material came from PBMCs. These receptors were obtained from a man aged 50 or older in good health and CMV-seropositive.

This chain joins TRBV5-1 and TRBJ1-1; 8 bases agree with TRBD1. This CDR3 is built from 14 residues. The junction had 3 bases not matched to a gene; V was cut back by 4 bases and J by 1 base. Germline V gives CDR1 SGHRS, CDR2 YFSETQ. CDR3 sequence (DNA): TGCGCCAGCAGCGGAGGACAGGGGAACACTGAAGCTTTCTTT. Amino acids: CASSGGQGNTEAFF.

This clone was recorded only once. The chain links TRBV7-9 to TRBJ1-2; TRBD1 agrees at 10 bases. The germline CDR1 and CDR2 sequences are SEHNR and FQNEAQ (reference sequence). J lost 4 bases, V lost 5 bases, and 7 bases had no gene match. This CDR3 is built from 15 residues. The CDR3 sequence: CASSTGTGDGYGYTF. Written as DNA, the CDR3 is TGTGCCAGCAGCACCGGGACAGGGGATGGCTATGGCTACACCTTC.

The rearrangement uses TRBV19 and TRBJ1-5; tentatively, D is TRBD1 (6 bases). The CDR3 extends over 15 amino acids. The germline V gene encodes CDR1 LNHDA and CDR2 SQIVND (reference sequence). V lost 5 bases to trimming and J lost 4 bases, with 15 bases between them. The CDR3 DNA reads TGTGCCAGTAGTCGCACAGGGAAGGGAAATCAGCCCCAGCATTTT. Translation: CASSRTGKGNQPQHF.

V and J are TRBV28 and TRBJ1-2; 7 nucleotides line up with TRBD1. The CDR3 consists of 13 residues. Germline trimming cut 6 bases from V and 5 bases from J; bases unmatched to any gene: 6. Germline V gene sequence: CDR1 MDHEN, CDR2 SYDVKM. The DNA for the CDR3 is TGTGCCAGCAGCAGAACAGGGGAATATGGCTACACCTTC. It specifies CASSRTGEYGYTF.

V and J are TRBV5-1 and TRBJ2-3; D not resolved. CDR1 is SGHRS, CDR2 YFSETQ, per germline. V dropped 4 bases and J dropped 5 bases, with 8 bases sitting between them. The CDR3 is 12 residues long. The CDR3 DNA reads as TGCGCCAGCAGCGTGATACAAGATACGCAGTATTTT. This codes for CASSVIQDTQYF.

This clone was counted only a few times. The chain couples TRBV6-1 to TRBJ2-7; D is unclear. V shed 6 bases and J shed 1 base, with 13 bases lying between them. This CDR3 has 14 residues. The germline gives CDR1 MNHNS, CDR2 SASEGT. CDR3 nucleotide sequence: TGTGCCAGCAGAGAGCAGGAAAGTTCCTACGAGCAGTACTTC. The encoded protein is CASREQESSYEQYF.

The chain has TRBV19 and TRBJ2-7, with 7 bases that match TRBD2. The CDR3 sequence is 15 residues long. V gave up 3 bases and J gave up 0 bases; unmatched junction bases: 5. Germline V gives CDR1 LNHDA, CDR2 SQIVND (reference sequence). CDR3 residues: CASSIGRGYSYEQYF. CDR3 DNA: TGTGCCAGTAGTATTGGGCGGGGGTACTCCTACGAGCAGTACTTC.

The rearrangement links TRBV29-1 to TRBJ1-5; a possible D gene is TRBD1 (5 bases). Germline values: CDR1 SQVTM, CDR2 ANQGSEA. Trimming removed 5 bases from V and 2 bases from J, with 22 bases in between. CDR3 size: 17 residues. CDR3 DNA: TGCAGCGTTTCTCACCTTGGACATTCTGCGGGCAATCAGCCCCAGCATTTT. Translating gives CSVSHLGHSAGNQPQHF.

The J gene is TRBJ2-7, the V gene TRBV2; weak D call: TRBD1 (5 bases). This CDR3 has 14 residues. V was cut by 8 bases and J by 1 base, with 15 bases left in between. Per the germline V gene, CDR1 is SNHLY and CDR2 is FYNNEI. The CDR3 coding sequence is TGTGCCAGCGAACAAGACAGTTTATCCTACGAGCAGTACTTC. Protein: CASEQDSLSYEQYF.

The V call is TRBV30, the J call TRBJ1-3; D is unclear. The CDR3 has 14 amino acids. The germline gives CDR1 GTSNPN, CDR2 SVGIG (reference sequence). V was trimmed by 1 base and J by 3 bases, leaving 10 bases between them. The CDR3 DNA reads TGTGCCTGGAGTGAGCAGGCCCTTGGAAACACCATATATTTT. This translates into CAWSEQALGNTIYF. The complete variable domain, with remaining parts taken from reference TRBV30 and TRBJ1-3, reads SQTIHQWPATLVQPVGSPLSLECTVEGTSNPNLYWYRQAAGRGLQLLFYSVGIGQISSEVPQNLSASRPQDRQFILSSKKLLLSDSGFYLCAWSEQALGNTIYFGEGSWLTVV.

The V call is TRBV30, the J call TRBJ2-1; no reliable D call. Trimming stripped 0 bases from V and 7 bases from J, with 16 bases between. The germline V gene has CDR1 GTSNPN and CDR2 SVGIG (reference sequence). The CDR3 length is 15 residues. Here the CDR3 DNA reads TGTGCCTGGAGTGTCTGGGCAGGCGATAAGAATGAGCAGTTCTTC. This gives the protein CAWSVWAGDKNEQFF.

This clone was counted between two and nine times. The rearrangement uses TRBV5-1 and TRBJ1-5; tentatively, D is TRBD1 (5 bases). The CDR3 covers 15 residues. The V end was cut by 0 bases, the J end by 4 bases, with 11 bases between. Germline lookup yields CDR1 SGHRS and CDR2 YFSETQ. CDR3 protein: CASSLGFGGNQPQHF. The CDR3 DNA sequence: TGCGCCAGCAGCTTGGGTTTCGGGGGGAATCAGCCCCAGCATTTT. Full variable domain (missing parts from reference TRBV5-1 and TRBJ1-5): KAGVTQTPRYLIKTRGQQVTLSCSPISGHRSVSWYQQTPGQGLQFLFEYFSETQRNKGNFPGRFSGRQFSNSRSEMNVSTLELGDSALYLCASSLGFGGNQPQHFGDGTRLSIL.

This chain uses TRBV29-1 with TRBJ2-7, with TRBD2 matching over 8 bases. V was pared by 8 bases and J by 10 bases, with 13 bases of the junction left unmatched. The length of the CDR3 is 12 residues. Looked up from germline, CDR1 is SQVTM and CDR2 is ANQGSEA. The CDR3 is CSSSSARGDQYF. CDR3 coding DNA: TGCAGCTCCTCCTCGGCGCGGGGGGACCAGTACTTC.

The V gene is TRBV7-9, the J gene TRBJ1-1; no firm D call. The CDR3 length is 13 residues. The V end lost 3 bases, the J end lost 1 base, and 6 bases lay between the germline ends. CDR1 is SEHNR and CDR2 is FQNEAQ in the germline V gene (reference sequence). The CDR3: CASSFEGNTEAFF. The DNA for the CDR3 is TGTGCCAGCAGCTTCGAGGGGAACACTGAAGCTTTCTTT.

The chain combines TRBV13 with TRBJ1-1; D is possibly TRBD1 (5 bases). The germline V and J ends were trimmed by 6 bases and 1 base, with 9 bases remaining between them. CDR3 length: 13 residues. Germline loops: CDR1 PRHDT, CDR2 FYEKMQ (reference sequence). The CDR3 coding sequence is TGTGCCAGCAGTTCTGACAGGAACACTGAAGCTTTCTTT. Translation: CASSSDRNTEAFF.

This clone was counted a few times. Distinct nucleotide sequences in the sample also encode this CDR3. This sequence joins TRBV6-5 and TRBJ1-6, with D possibly TRBD1 on 5 matching bases. Trimming shortened V by 3 bases and J by 6 bases, and 12 bases separated the two germline ends. The germline V gene encodes CDR1 MNHEY and CDR2 SVGAGI. The CDR3 length is 15 residues. The CDR3 sequence is CASSYEGRGNSPLHF. Written as DNA, the CDR3 is TGTGCCAGCAGTTATGAGGGGAGGGGTAATTCACCCCTCCACTTT.

This clone was seen only a few times. This chain connects TRBV7-9 to TRBJ1-5, with 7 bases identical to TRBD1. Looked up from germline, CDR1 is SEHNR and CDR2 is FQNEAQ (reference sequence). This CDR3 contains 15 residues. V lost 1 base and J lost 6; bases outside the gene matches: 6. The CDR3 nucleotides are TGTGCCAGCAGCTTAGAGGGGGCCCATGTTCAGCCCCAGCATTTT. It specifies CASSLEGAHVQPQHF.

The chain couples TRBV6-1 to TRBJ2-3, with D possibly matching TRBD2 (6 bases). V lost 4 bases, J lost 6 bases, and 14 bases lay in between. The CDR3 contains 14 residues. Germline V gene data show CDR1 as MNHNS and CDR2 as SASEGT. This CDR3 is CASSVGGAADTQYF. The CDR3 nucleotides are TGTGCCAGCAGTGTTGGAGGGGCTGCGGATACGCAGTATTTT.

This chain connects TRBV9 to TRBJ2-2, with 10 bases aligning to TRBD2. Trimming at V came to 6 bases and at J to 1 base, leaving 12 bases not matched to a gene. Germline lookup yields CDR1 SGDLS and CDR2 YYNGEE. This CDR3 is 18 amino acids long. The CDR3 DNA reads TGTGCCAGCACCACGAGCCTAGCGGGAGCGGGGAACACCGGGGAGCTGTTTTTT. It specifies CASTTSLAGAGNTGELFF.

The chain is built from TRBV5-1 and TRBJ1-4; D uncertain. Trimming left V 7 bases short and J 7 bases short, with 17 bases between. CDR3 size: 14 residues. Looked up from germline, CDR1 is SGHRS and CDR2 is YFSETQ. CDR3 DNA: TGCGCCAGCGGGCCGGGAGAGGTGGGTGAAAAACTGTTTTTT. The encoded protein is CASGPGEVGEKLFF. The whole variable domain, remainder taken from reference TRBV5-1 and TRBJ1-4, is KAGVTQTPRYLIKTRGQQVTLSCSPISGHRSVSWYQQTPGQGLQFLFEYFSETQRNKGNFPGRFSGRQFSNSRSEMNVSTLELGDSALYLCASGPGEVGEKLFFGSGTQLSVL.

The rearrangement links TRBV10-2 to TRBJ2-5, with TRBD2 matching over 12 bases. Germline V lookup: CDR1 WSHSY, CDR2 SAAADI. The CDR3 totals 15 residues. The junction had 7 bases not matched to a gene; V was cut back by 6 bases and J by 5 bases. CDR3 nucleotides: TGCGCCAGCAGCCCGACTAGCGGGGGCATGGAGACCCAGTACTTC. It codes for CASSPTSGGMETQYF.